Shown below are 8 T cell receptor beta chains from a single sample sequenced in a study of T cells after yellow fever vaccination. Each CDR3 protein gets one entry after TCRdb re-called the 5' RACE reads with MiXCR. The sample holds around 530,000 distinct CDR3 sequences, about a sixth seen once. The starting material was PBMCs, obtained about 5 days after the first yellow fever vaccination. These receptors all come from a man younger than 35 who received the YFV17D yellow fever vaccine.

J is TRBJ2-7 and V is TRBV4-1; D is perhaps TRBD1 (6 bases). Germline-derived CDR1 and CDR2 are MGHRA and YSYEKL. The CDR3 has 15 residues. V shed 1 base and J shed 4 bases, with 14 bases lying between them. In nucleotides, the CDR3 is TGCGCCAGCAGCCAAGGACAGGCCAGCAGGTACGAGCAGTACGTC. Translated: CASSQGQASRYEQYV.

This chain links TRBV6-5 with TRBJ1-5, with a possible D match to TRBD1 (5 bases). CDR3 length: 15 amino acids. CDR1 MNHEY and CDR2 SVGAGI come from the germline V gene. V dropped 2 bases and J dropped 4 bases, with 12 bases sitting between them. The CDR3 nucleotides are TGTGCCAGCAGTTACCCGGGGACGAGGAATCAGCCCCAGCATTTT. Translation: CASSYPGTRNQPQHF.

V is TRBV7-7 and J is TRBJ2-1; TRBD2 agrees at 8 bases. This CDR3 has 14 residues. Germline V gene sequence: CDR1 SSHAT, CDR2 FNYEAQ (reference sequence). This chain's CDR3 is CACSRAGADNEQFF. Written as DNA, the CDR3 is TGTGCTTGCAGCCGAGCGGGGGCAGACAATGAGCAGTTCTTC.

CDR3 amino acids: CASSLLGVGNTIYF. The CDR3, as DNA: TGCGCCAGCAGCTTGTTGGGGGTAGGAAACACCATATATTTT. The chain has TRBV5-1 and TRBJ1-3, with D perhaps TRBD1 (5 bases). V was clipped by 1 base and J by 4 bases, with 9 bases between them. The CDR3 runs to 14 residues. Looked up from germline, CDR1 is SGHRS and CDR2 is YFSETQ.

The chain has TRBV5-1 and TRBJ2-3, with TRBD2 as a possible D gene (5 bases). CDR1 is SGHRS and CDR2 is YFSETQ in the germline V gene. The CDR3 loop spans 14 amino acids. V was cut by 7 bases and J by 0 bases, with 12 bases left in between. This chain's CDR3 is CASLRDTSTDTQYF. DNA for the CDR3: TGCGCCAGCCTTCGGGATACTAGCACAGATACGCAGTATTTT.

The table lists this clonotype with a few counts. The chain joins TRBV6-2 or TRBV6-3 to TRBJ2-7, with D maybe TRBD1 (5 bases). V was trimmed by 2 bases and J by 2 bases, leaving 13 bases between them. This CDR3 has 15 residues. CDR1 is MNHEY, CDR2 SVGEGT, per germline. The CDR3 spells CASSYGARVTYEQYF. CDR3 DNA sequence: TGTGCCAGCAGTTACGGGGCCAGGGTCACCTACGAGCAGTACTTC.

V gene TRBV7-2 combines with J gene TRBJ1-5; the D is unclear. The CDR3 is 14 amino acids. Trimming cost V 2 bases and J 5 bases, with 10 bases left between them. Germline assignment: CDR1 SGHTA and CDR2 FQGNSA. The DNA for the CDR3 is TGTGCCAGCAGCTTATTAGGCTTGGATCAGCCCCAGCATTTT. Amino acids: CASSLLGLDQPQHF.

This clonotype came up a few times. The chain is built from TRBV6-6 and TRBJ2-7; a possible D gene is TRBD1 (6 bases). CDR1 is MNHNY, CDR2 SVGAGI, per germline (reference sequence). This CDR3 contains 13 residues. V lost 3 bases, J lost 7 bases, and 13 bases lay in between. CDR3 residues: CASSYVGAGEQYV. In DNA, the CDR3 is TGTGCCAGCAGTTATGTGGGGGCAGGTGAGCAGTACGTC.